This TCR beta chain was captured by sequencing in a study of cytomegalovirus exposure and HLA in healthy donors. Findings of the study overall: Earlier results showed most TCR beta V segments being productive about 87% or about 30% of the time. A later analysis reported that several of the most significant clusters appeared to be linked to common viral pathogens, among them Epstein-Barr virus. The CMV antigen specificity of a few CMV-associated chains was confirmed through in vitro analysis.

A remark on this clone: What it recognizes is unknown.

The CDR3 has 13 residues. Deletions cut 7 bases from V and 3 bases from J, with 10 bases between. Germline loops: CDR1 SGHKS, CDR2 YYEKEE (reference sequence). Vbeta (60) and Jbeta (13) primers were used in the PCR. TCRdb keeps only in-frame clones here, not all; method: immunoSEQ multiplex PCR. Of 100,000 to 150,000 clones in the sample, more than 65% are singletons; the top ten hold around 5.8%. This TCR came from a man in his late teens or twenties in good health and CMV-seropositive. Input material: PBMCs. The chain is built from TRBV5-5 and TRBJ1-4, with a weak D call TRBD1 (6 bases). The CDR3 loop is CASGGQPNEKLFF. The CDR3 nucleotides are TGTGCCAGCGGCGGACAGCCTAATGAAAAACTGTTTTTT.